Included here is one T cell receptor (beta chain) sequence, with context. Its antigen remains unidentified. Base qualities were left out, and no much larger clone turns up one base away. The data stem from a study of early stage breast cancer tumors (dated by TCRdb to the late 2010s). About the study as a whole: Of the roughly 15 invasive breast tumors, roughly eleven were found to be estrogen receptor-positive, progesterone receptor-positive and HER2-negative. Of the approximately 12 ER+/PR+/HER2- tumors, eight were classified as invasive ductal carcinomas and four as invasive lobular carcinomas. A read coverage of roughly 10-fold per sample was achieved on average. Across all samples, some 2.8 million templates representing 1 million or so unique clonotypes were detected.

The V and J ends are trimmed by 1 base and 5 bases, leaving 11 bases between them. CDR1 and CDR2 (MGHRA, YSYEKL) derive from the germline V gene. Measured from the cysteine to the phenylalanine, the CDR3 is 14 residues long. Left in the record is the CDR3 DNA by itself, 42 bases read in frame from the first base. Summary of the overall study and its limitations: The small cohort size prevented analysis by tumor subtype. Enriched TCRB sequences shared across patients were found to be mostly commonly generated sequences that were unlikely to play an important role in the tumor microenvironment. Repertoires from blood and normal breast were more alike than repertoires from blood and tumor, and in 14 of 16 patients, comparing each tissue with blood separated tumor from normal. Chain pairing and functional markers such as CD4, CD8 and FOXP3 were missed by bulk genomic DNA sequencing of unsorted cells. Tumors showed around 2.5-fold higher T cell density and higher clonality than adjacent normal breast tissue.

Each sample was amplified as two independent genomic DNA replicates: approximately 0.5 ug for blood and approximately 1.4 ug for tumor or normal breast. Following the manufacturer's instructions, the ImmunoSeq Intro kit was used to carry out TCRB sequencing on genomic DNA. For absolute quantification, the 31-cycle multiplex PCR included proprietary primers along with spike-in control sequences. An 87-bp fragment spanning the CDR3 and flanking V and J genes was sequenced with single-end 150-bp reads. Seven samples, each with two replicates, were multiplexed per lane of an Illumina MiSeq using version 3.0 chemistry. In the original analysis: The vendor's proprietary pipeline processed the raw data and merged both replicates into a single result for each sample. Clonotypes were defined as productive rearrangements sharing the V-gene family, CDR3 amino acid sequence and J-gene segment. Clonality was calculated as 1 minus the normalized Shannon entropy (Pielou evenness) of TCRB abundances. To estimate T cell density, the total number of templates was divided by the input cell count, which was inferred from how much DNA went in. Recon was used with default parameters to estimate total repertoire diversity and clonality. Clonotypes with over 0.1% abundance in tumor and at least 32-fold higher abundance in tumor than in normal breast were defined as tumor-enriched. TCRdb re-hosts the immuneACCESS table, in-frame sequences only. Its copies lack some clones; in the studies checked, an unresolved V gene accounts for under half of them, and the cause for the rest is not known. V and J calls and clone size are as listed in that table; D and trimming were resolved from the DNA. This sample lists 25,000 to 35,000 clones; 74% were detected once. The biggest ten clones account for approximately 5% of the sample.

The study profiled bulk TCR beta-chain repertoires in matched peripheral blood, tumor and adjacent normal breast tissue taken from approximately 16 patients with early-stage breast cancer. Before surgery, whole blood (about 5-10 mL) was collected into EDTA tubes and processed within 2 hours. Ficoll-Paque centrifugation in SepMate-50 tubes was used to isolate peripheral blood mononuclear cells. PBMCs were cryopreserved in around 90% FBS with roughly 10% DMSO in aliquots of roughly 1.8 to 4.5 million cells and stored in liquid nitrogen. Genomic DNA was extracted with the Qiagen AllPrep DNA/RNA Mini kit.

The rearrangement combines TRBV4-1 with TRBJ1-1, with a weak D call of TRBD1 (5 bases match). Sequencing was done on a sample of blood. The receptor's source is a person aged 40-50 years with breast cancer. The bases read TGCGCCAGCAGCCAAGTTGGGGGAGGGACTGAAGCTTTCTTT. Translated, this is CASSQVGGGTEAFF.